This T cell receptor (beta chain) was recovered during a study of Ad26.COV2.S vaccination and SARS-CoV-2 variants. Assay: immunoSEQ multiplex PCR; the TCRdb copy retains only in-frame clones and omits some. The sample includes roughly 420,000 clones, 75% to 90% seen only once; the top ten take roughly 2.5%. The V gene end was trimmed by 5 bases and the J gene end by 6 bases; junction bases not matched to a gene: 10. The CDR3 length is 15 residues. Germline V gene lookup returns CDR1 SGHRS and CDR2 YFSETQ. Treatment: around 19 received Ad26.COV2.S at low or high dose, single or two shots; several received placebo; per-sample allocation not given. All samples were drawn on day 63, counting from the first vaccine or placebo injection.

The TCR was taken from a person aged 18-60 years who received the Ad26.COV2.S COVID-19 vaccine or a placebo. Sample: peripheral blood, taken in a trial of Ad26.COV2.S vaccine versus placebo. The gene calls are TRBV5-1 and TRBJ2-2; the match to TRBD1 covers 7 bases. Here the CDR3 DNA reads TGCGCCAGCAGTCGCACAGGGGATCGGCCCGGGGAGCTGTTTTTT. The encoded protein is CASSRTGDRPGELFF.